The table lists the clone carrying this T cell receptor beta chain with many counts. Its target is not known. One entry per CDR3 protein, called by TCRdb with MiXCR from the 5' RACE reads. Counted here are about 190,000 distinct CDR3 sequences, around 20% occurring once; the ten biggest clones make up 2.4%. These data originate in a study of T-cell memory formation after mild COVID-19. The overall study: The two donors had largely donor-specific TCR clusters. Study-level points and caveats: Clones that contracted from day 15 to 85 were balanced CD4/CD8, while later expanders leaned CD4+. Most CD4+ clones that shrank were in CM and EM, while CD8+ ones turned up in EMRA.

Sequencing was performed on PBMCs or a T cell subset sorted from them (not recorded which). The receptor was isolated from an adult woman who had mild COVID-19 (a few samples of this study predate the infection). Cell type and time point are not known.

DNA for the CDR3: TGTGCCAGCTCACCACCGGACAGGGCCCACACAGATACGCAGTATTTT. Translated, it gives CASSPPDRAHTDTQYF. This sequence joins TRBV18 and TRBJ2-3, with 8 bases lining up with TRBD1. There are 16 residues in the CDR3. Germline V CDR1 and CDR2: KGHSH, LQKENI. The V and J ends lost 0 bases and 2 bases, in that order; junction bases with no gene match: 4.